This T cell receptor (beta chain) was sequenced for a study of T cell responses to AZD1222 COVID-19 vaccine. General study points: Spike-specific TCR breadth and depth rose after two AZD1222 doses. Clonal diversity may have been underestimated, and the donors were mostly white British, with more females than males.

Trimming took off 3 bases at V and 7 bases at J, with 9 bases between the two ends. This CDR3 is built from 12 residues. Notes on this clone: Its target is unknown.

Clones were sequenced by immunoSEQ multiplex PCR, and TCRdb holds only the in-frame ones, with some missing. Here the sample spans approximately 100,000 clones, 89% being singletons. The sequence derives from an adult in good health. V is TRBV12-3 or TRBV12-4 and J is TRBJ1-2; D is perhaps TRBD1 (6 bases). This specimen consisted of peripheral blood, obtained on day 0 of AZD1222 vaccination. The CDR3 coding sequence is TGTGCCAGCAGTTTCAGGGGTCCTGGCTACACCTTC. It codes for CASSFRGPGYTF.